This passage covers 11 T cell receptor beta chains from one sample sequenced in a study of T cells expressing NK-cell markers. TCRdb reworked the 5' RACE reads into one entry per CDR3 protein, no DNA. This specimen shows about 150,000 distinct CDR3 sequences; the ten leading clones hold roughly a third. The sample was blood T cells: a sorted CD56 or NKG2C T cell subset, CD4+ or CD8+ T cells, or bulk PBMC T cells (not recorded which). The receptor set was obtained from a woman aged 45-59 years in good health.

This rearrangement joins TRBV19 to TRBJ2-1; TCRdb designates TRBD2, a call that cannot be tested without DNA. The CDR3 is 17 amino acids. Germline V CDR1 and CDR2: LNHDA, SQIVND (reference sequence). CDR3: CASQPRPGLAGDNEQFF.

This chain links TRBV6-5 with TRBJ2-1; the TCRdb call, TRBD2, lacks DNA for checking. The CDR3 is made up of 18 amino acids. Germline CDR1 is MNHEY and CDR2 is SVGAGI. The CDR3 protein is CASSLAGTSGRAYNEQFF.

The chain links TRBV5-6 to TRBJ2-2; without DNA, the TCRdb call of TRBD2 cannot be checked. The germline V gene has CDR1 SGHDT and CDR2 YYEEEE. CDR3 size: 17 residues. This chain's CDR3 is CASSLTKLAGDTGELFF.

The V call is TRBV2, the J call TRBJ2-5. Germline values: CDR1 SNHLY, CDR2 FYNNEI. The length of the CDR3 is 14 residues. The chain's CDR3 is CASSEIGSQETQYF.

This rearrangement joins TRBV10-2 to TRBJ1-2; the D call from TCRdb, TRBD1, cannot be confirmed without DNA. This CDR3 is 16 amino acids long. Germline CDR1 reads WSHSY; CDR2 reads SAAADI. The chain's CDR3 is CASSETGGGANYGYTF.

The chain employs TRBV7-3 and TRBJ2-3; TCRdb reports TRBD1, a call that lacks DNA to check it against. This CDR3 is 17 amino acids long. Germline V lookup: CDR1 SGHTA, CDR2 FQGTGA. Here the CDR3 reads CASSFSGATGITDTQYF.

J is TRBJ2-2 and V is TRBV6-5; the D call from TCRdb, TRBD1, cannot be confirmed without DNA. The V gene's germline CDR1 is MNHEY and CDR2 SVGAGI. This CDR3 has 15 residues. The CDR3 spells CASGPGTANTGELFF.

The chain employs TRBV6-4 and TRBJ2-3; TCRdb names TRBD2, which stays unverified in the absence of DNA. CDR3 length: 16 residues. CDR1 and CDR2 (germline): MRHNA, SNTAGT. The CDR3 is CASGDSRSPSTDTQYF.

This chain's CDR3 is CASGVTENGFGYTF. The chain uses TRBV12-3 or TRBV12-4 and TRBJ1-2; the D gene TCRdb calls, TRBD1, cannot be checked with no DNA. The CDR3 runs 14 residues.

V is TRBV19 and J is TRBJ2-7; TCRdb proposes TRBD2, but this gene call is untestable without DNA. CDR1 is LNHDA and CDR2 is SQIVND in the germline V gene (reference sequence). The CDR3 length is 14 residues. CDR3 residues: CASSISGSSYEQYF.

The V and J genes are TRBV13 and TRBJ2-1; without DNA, the TCRdb call of TRBD2 cannot be checked. Looked up from germline, CDR1 is PRHDT and CDR2 is FYEKMQ (reference sequence). The CDR3 has 16 residues. The CDR3 loop reads CASSFTTSGGKDEQFF.